This entry is about one T cell receptor (beta chain). This sample stems from a study of blood T cell repertoires in COVID-19. Overall study: The origin of the acute and convalescent COVID-19 samples was the United States, Italy and Spain. Sources were T cells, B-cell-depleted T cells, or PBMCs; the material itself was cDNA or gDNA.

Authors' data handling: Quantification of nucleated cells was approximated via reference gene primer amplification. The data were produced by immunoSEQ multiplex PCR, yet TCRdb's version contains in-frame clones alone and is incomplete. V and J calls and clone size are given by that table; D and trimming were obtained from the DNA. The sample yields over 150,000 clones, approximately 88% seen once. With V trimmed by 7 bases and J by 12 bases, 6 bases remained unmatched. The germline V gene has CDR1 SGHRS and CDR2 YFSETQ. The CDR3 loop spans 13 amino acids. The sample was peripheral blood. The clonotype was recovered from a woman aged 60 to 75 with acute or convalescent COVID-19. The chain links TRBV5-1 to TRBJ2-1; TRBD2 aligns across 14 bases. The CDR3 region is CASSTSGGAAQFF. Written as DNA, the CDR3 is TGCGCCAGCTCGACTAGCGGGGGGGCCGCGCAGTTCTTC. The entire variable domain, with the rest obtained from reference TRBV5-1 and TRBJ2-1, is as follows: KAGVTQTPRYLIKTRGQQVTLSCSPISGHRSVSWYQQTPGQGLQFLFEYFSETQRNKGNFPGRFSGRQFSNSRSEMNVSTLELGDSALYLCASSTSGGAAQFFGPGTRLTVL.